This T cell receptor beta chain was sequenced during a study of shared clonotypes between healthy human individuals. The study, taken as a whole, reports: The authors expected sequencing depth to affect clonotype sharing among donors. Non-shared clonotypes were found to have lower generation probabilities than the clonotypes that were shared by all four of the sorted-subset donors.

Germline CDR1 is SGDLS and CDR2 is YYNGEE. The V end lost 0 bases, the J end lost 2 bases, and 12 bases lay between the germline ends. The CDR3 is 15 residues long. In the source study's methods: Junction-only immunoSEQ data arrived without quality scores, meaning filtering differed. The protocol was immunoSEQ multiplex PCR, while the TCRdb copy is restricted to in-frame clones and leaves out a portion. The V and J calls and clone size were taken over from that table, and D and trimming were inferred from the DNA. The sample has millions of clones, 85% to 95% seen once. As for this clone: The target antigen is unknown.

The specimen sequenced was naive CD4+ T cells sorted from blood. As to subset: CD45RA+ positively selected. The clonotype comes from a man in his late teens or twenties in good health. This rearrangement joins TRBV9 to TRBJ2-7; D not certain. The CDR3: CASSVATGLPYEQYF. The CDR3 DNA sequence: TGTGCCAGCAGCGTAGCGACGGGTCTTCCCTACGAGCAGTACTTC.